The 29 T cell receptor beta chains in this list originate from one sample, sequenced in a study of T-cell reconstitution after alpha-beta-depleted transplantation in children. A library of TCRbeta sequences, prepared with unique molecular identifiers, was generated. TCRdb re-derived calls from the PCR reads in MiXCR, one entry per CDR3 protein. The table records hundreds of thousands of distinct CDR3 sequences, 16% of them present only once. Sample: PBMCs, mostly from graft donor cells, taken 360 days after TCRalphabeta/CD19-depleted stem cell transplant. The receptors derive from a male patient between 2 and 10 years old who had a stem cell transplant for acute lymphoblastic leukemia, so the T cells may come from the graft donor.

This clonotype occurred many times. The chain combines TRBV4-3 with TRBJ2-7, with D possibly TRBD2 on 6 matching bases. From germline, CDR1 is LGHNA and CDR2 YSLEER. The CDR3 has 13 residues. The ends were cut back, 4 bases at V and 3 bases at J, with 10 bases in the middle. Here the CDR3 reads CASSRMDYYEQYF. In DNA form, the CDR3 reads TGCGCCAGCAGCCGTATGGACTACTACGAGCAGTACTTC.

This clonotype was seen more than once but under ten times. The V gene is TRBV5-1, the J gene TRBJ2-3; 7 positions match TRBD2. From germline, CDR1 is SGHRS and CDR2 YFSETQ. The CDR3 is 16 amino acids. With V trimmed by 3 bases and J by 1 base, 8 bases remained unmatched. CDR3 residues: CASSSDGRRGTDTQYF. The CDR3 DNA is TGCGCCAGCAGCTCGGACGGGAGGAGGGGCACAGATACGCAGTATTTT.

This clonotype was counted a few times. CDR3 residues: CASSLPKDSSSYNEQFF. In nucleotides, the CDR3 is TGTGCCAGCAGCCTCCCAAAGGACTCCAGCTCCTACAATGAGCAGTTCTTC. This chain joins TRBV9 and TRBJ2-1; maybe TRBD2 (5 bases). V lost 4 bases to trimming and J lost 0 bases, with 17 bases between them. CDR1 and CDR2 from the germline V gene are SGDLS and YYNGEE. The CDR3 contains 17 residues.

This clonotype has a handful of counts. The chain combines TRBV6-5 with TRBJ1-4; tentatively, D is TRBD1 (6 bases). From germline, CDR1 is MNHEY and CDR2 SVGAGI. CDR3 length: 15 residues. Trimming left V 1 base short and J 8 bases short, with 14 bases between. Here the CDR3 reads CASSYLGRGGEKLFF. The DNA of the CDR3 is TGTGCCAGCAGTTACTTGGGCAGGGGTGGAGAAAAACTGTTTTTT.

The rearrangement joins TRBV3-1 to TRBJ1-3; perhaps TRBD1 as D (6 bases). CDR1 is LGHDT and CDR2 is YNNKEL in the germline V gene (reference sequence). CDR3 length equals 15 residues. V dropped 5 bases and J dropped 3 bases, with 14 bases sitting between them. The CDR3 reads CASSLRGIGGNTIYF. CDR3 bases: TGTGCCAGCAGCTTGAGGGGGATCGGTGGAAACACCATATATTTT.

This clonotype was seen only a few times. The CDR3 region has the DNA TGTGCCATCGATTCCCTTTTTAGCGCGGGAAATTACAATGAGCAGTTCTTC. Amino acid sequence: CAIDSLFSAGNYNEQFF. The rearrangement uses TRBV10-3 and TRBJ2-1; D is perhaps TRBD2 (6 bases). V gave up 8 bases and J gave up 4 bases, with 24 bases separating them. The germline gives CDR1 ENHRY, CDR2 SYGVKD. This CDR3 region has 17 residues.

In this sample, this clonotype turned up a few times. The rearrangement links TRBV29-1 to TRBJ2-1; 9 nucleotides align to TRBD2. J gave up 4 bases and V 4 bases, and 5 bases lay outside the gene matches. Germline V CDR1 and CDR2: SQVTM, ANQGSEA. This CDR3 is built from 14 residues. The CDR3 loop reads CSVAGGRGYNEQFF. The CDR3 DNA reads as TGCAGCGTTGCGGGCGGGAGGGGATACAATGAGCAGTTCTTC.

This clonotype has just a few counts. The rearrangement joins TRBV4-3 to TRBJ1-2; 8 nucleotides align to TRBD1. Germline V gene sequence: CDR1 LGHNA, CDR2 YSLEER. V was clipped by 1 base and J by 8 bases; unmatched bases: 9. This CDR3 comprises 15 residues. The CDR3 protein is CASSQGTGRTLGYTF. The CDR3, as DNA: TGCGCCAGCAGCCAAGGGACAGGGAGGACACTCGGCTACACCTTC.

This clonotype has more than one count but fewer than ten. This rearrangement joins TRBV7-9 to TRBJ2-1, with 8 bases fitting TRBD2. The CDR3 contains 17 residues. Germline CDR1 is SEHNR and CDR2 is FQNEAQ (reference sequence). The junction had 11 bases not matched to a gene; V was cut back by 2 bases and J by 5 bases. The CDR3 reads CASSLTPGSGSDNEQFF. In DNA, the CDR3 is TGTGCCAGCAGCTTAACTCCGGGCAGCGGGAGCGACAATGAGCAGTTCTTC.

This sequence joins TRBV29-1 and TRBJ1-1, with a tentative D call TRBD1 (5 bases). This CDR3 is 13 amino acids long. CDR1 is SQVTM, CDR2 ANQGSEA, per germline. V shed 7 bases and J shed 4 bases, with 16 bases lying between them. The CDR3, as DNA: TGCAGCGCCCAGACAGCCTTGGGCACTGAAGCTTTCTTT. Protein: CSAQTALGTEAFF.

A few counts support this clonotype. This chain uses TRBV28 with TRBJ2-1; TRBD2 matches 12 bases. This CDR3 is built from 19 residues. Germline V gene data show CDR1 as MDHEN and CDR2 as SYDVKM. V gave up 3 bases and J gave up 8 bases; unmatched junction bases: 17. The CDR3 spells CASSFNRPSGRANVYEQFF. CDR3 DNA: TGTGCCAGCAGTTTTAACCGGCCTAGCGGGAGGGCCAACGTCTATGAGCAGTTCTTC.

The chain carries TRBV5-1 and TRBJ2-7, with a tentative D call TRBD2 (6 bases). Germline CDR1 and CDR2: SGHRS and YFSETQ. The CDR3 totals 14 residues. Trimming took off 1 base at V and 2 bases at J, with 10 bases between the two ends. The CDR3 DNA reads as TGCGCCAGCAGCTTGAGTTGGGGGGCCTACGAGCAGTACTTC. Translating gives CASSLSWGAYEQYF. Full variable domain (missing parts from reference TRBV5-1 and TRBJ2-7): KAGVTQTPRYLIKTRGQQVTLSCSPISGHRSVSWYQQTPGQGLQFLFEYFSETQRNKGNFPGRFSGRQFSNSRSEMNVSTLELGDSALYLCASSLSWGAYEQYFGPGTRLTVT.

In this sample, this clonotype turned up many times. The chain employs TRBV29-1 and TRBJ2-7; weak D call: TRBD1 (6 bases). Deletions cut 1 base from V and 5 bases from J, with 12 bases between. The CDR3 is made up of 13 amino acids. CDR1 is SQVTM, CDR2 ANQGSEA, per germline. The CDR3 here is CSVEGNRADEQYF. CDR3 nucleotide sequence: TGCAGCGTTGAAGGTAACAGGGCGGACGAGCAGTACTTC.

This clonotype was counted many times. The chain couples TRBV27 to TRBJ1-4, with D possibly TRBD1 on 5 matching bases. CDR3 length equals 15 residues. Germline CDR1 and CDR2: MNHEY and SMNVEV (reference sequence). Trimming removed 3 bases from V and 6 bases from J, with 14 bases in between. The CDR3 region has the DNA TGTGCCAGCAGTTTTAGCGGGGGTGGGGATGAAAAACTGTTTTTT. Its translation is CASSFSGGGDEKLFF.

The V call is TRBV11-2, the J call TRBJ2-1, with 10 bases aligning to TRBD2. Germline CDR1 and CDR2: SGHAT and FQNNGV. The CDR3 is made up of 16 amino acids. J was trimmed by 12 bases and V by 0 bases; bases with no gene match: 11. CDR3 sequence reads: CASSLDPGLAGVVQFF. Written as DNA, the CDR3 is TGTGCCAGCAGCTTAGATCCCGGCCTAGCGGGAGTAGTGCAGTTCTTC.

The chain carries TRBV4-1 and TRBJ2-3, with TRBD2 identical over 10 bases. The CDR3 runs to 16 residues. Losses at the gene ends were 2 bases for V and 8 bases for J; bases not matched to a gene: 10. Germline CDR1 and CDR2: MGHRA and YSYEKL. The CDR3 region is CASSQPRTSGSGTQYF. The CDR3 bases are TGCGCCAGCAGCCAACCTAGGACTAGCGGCTCGGGTACGCAGTATTTT.

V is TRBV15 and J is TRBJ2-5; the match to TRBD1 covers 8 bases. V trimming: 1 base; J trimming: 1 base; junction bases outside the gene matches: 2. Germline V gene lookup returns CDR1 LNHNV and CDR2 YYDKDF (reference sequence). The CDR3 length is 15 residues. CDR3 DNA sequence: TGTGCCACCAGCAGAGCTACAGGGGGCCAAGAGACCCAGTACTTC. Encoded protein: CATSRATGGQETQYF. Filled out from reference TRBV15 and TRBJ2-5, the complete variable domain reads DAMVIQNPRYQVTQFGKPVTLSCSQTLNHNVMYWYQQKSSQAPKLLFHYYDKDFNNEADTPDNFQSRRPNTSFCFLDIRSPGLGDTAMYLCATSRATGGQETQYFGPGTRLLVL.

The DNA for the CDR3 is TGTGCCAGCAGTATCACGAACACCGGGGAGCTGTTTTTT. This codes for CASSITNTGELFF. The chain carries TRBV6-5 and TRBJ2-2, with D unresolved. The germline V gene has CDR1 MNHEY and CDR2 SVGAGI. This CDR3 contains 13 residues. V lost 5 bases and J lost 0, with 4 bases in between.

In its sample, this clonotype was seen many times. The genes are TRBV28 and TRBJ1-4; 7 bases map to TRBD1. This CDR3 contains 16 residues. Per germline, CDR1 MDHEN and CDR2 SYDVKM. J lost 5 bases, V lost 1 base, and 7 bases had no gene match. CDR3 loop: CASSLYRGTANEKLFF. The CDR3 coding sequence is TGTGCCAGCAGTTTATATCGGGGGACAGCGAATGAAAAACTGTTTTTT.

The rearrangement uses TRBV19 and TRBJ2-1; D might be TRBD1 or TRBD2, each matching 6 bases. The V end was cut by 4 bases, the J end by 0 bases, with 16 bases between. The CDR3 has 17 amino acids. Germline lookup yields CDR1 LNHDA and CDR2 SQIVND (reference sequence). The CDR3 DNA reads TGTGCCAGTAGTAACCTGAGGGGGGTGAGCTCCTACAATGAGCAGTTCTTC. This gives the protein CASSNLRGVSSYNEQFF.

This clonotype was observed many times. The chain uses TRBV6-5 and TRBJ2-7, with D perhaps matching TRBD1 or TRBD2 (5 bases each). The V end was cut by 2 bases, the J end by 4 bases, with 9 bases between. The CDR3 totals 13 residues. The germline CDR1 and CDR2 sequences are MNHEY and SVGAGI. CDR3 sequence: CASSYRDGYEQYF. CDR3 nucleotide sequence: TGTGCCAGCAGTTACCGGGACGGGTACGAGCAGTACTTC.

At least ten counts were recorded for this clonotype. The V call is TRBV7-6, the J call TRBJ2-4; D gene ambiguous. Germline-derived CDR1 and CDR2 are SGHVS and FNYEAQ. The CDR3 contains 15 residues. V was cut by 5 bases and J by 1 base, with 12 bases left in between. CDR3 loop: CASSDPLKAKNIQYF. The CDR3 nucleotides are TGTGCCAGCAGCGATCCCCTTAAGGCCAAAAACATTCAGTACTTC.

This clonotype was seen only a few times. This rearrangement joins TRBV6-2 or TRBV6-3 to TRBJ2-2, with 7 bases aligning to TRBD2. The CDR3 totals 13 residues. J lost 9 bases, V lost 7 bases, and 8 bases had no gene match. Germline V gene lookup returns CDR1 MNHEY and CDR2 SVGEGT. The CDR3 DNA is TGTGCCAGCACCCTACAGCGGGAAAGGGAGCTGTTTTTT. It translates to CASTLQRERELFF.

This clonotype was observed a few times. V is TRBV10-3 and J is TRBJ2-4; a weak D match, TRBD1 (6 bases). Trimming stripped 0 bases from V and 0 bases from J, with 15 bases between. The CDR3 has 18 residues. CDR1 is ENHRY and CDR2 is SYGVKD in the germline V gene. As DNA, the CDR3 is TGTGCCATCAGTGAGTCGGTAATCAGGGGCAGAGCCAAAAACATTCAGTACTTC. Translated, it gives CAISESVIRGRAKNIQYF.

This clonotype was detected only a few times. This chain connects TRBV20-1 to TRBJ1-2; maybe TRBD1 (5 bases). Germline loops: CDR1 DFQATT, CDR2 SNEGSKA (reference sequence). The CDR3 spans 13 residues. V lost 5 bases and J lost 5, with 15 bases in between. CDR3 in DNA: TGCAGTGCTTGGGACTCCCGTCGGTATGGCTACACCTTC. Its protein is CSAWDSRRYGYTF.

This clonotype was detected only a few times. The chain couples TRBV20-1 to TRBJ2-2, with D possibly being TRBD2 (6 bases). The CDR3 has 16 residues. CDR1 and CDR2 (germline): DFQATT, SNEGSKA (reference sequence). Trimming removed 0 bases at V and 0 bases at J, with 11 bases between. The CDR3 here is CSARDVRRANTGELFF. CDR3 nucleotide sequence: TGCAGTGCTAGAGACGTCAGGAGGGCGAACACCGGGGAGCTGTTTTTT.

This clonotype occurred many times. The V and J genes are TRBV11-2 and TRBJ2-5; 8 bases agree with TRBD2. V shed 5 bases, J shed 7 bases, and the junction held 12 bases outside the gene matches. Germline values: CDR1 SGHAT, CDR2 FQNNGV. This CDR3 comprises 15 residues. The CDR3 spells CASSPRTGGVPTQYF. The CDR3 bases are TGTGCCAGCAGCCCGCGCACGGGGGGGGTACCGACCCAGTACTTC.

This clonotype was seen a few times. Here the CDR3 reads CAISVTDNTDTQYF. CDR3 DNA sequence: TGTGCCATCAGTGTCACGGACAACACAGATACGCAGTATTTT. The V and J genes are TRBV10-3 and TRBJ2-3; D is possibly TRBD1 (5 bases). The CDR3 has 14 residues. CDR1 and CDR2 from the germline V gene are ENHRY and SYGVKD. Trimming shortened V by 4 bases and J by 2 bases, and 10 bases separated the two germline ends.

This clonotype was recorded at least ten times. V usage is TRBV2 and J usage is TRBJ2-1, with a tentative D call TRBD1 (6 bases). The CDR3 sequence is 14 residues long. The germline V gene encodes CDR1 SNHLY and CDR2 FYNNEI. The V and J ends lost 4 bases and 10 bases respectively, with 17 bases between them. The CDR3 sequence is CASSVVGGPLEQFF. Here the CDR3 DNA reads TGTGCCAGCAGTGTCGTAGGGGGACCTCTCGAGCAGTTCTTC.